What follows are 23 T cell receptor beta chains derived from one specimen sequenced in a study of cytotoxic CD8 clonotypes in ibrutinib-treated CLL. Using immunoSEQ multiplex PCR, the repertoire was profiled, and TCRdb retains in-frame clones only, with some absent. The sample consists of about 22,000 clones, about 75% of them appearing once. The specimen was PBMCs, collected before ibrutinib treatment. The receptors originated from a human donor with chronic lymphocytic leukemia.

This chain connects TRBV9 to TRBJ1-3; D is possibly TRBD1 (5 bases). The CDR3 contains 14 residues. The V and J ends lost 0 bases and 4 bases respectively, with 8 bases between them. Germline CDR1 SGDLS, CDR2 YYNGEE. CDR3 region: CASSVGRQGNTIYF. In DNA, the CDR3 is TGTGCCAGCAGCGTAGGGCGACAGGGAAACACCATATATTTT. The whole variable domain, filled in from reference TRBV9 and TRBJ1-3, reads DSGVTQTPKHLITATGQRVTLRCSPRSGDLSVYWYQQSLDQGLQFLIQYYNGEERAKGNILERFSAQQFPDLHSELNLSSLELGDSALYFCASSVGRQGNTIYFGEGSWLTVV.

The sample holds a few counts of this clone. The chain employs TRBV18 and TRBJ1-2; D perhaps matches TRBD1 (5 bases). V lost 5 bases and J 5 bases, leaving 12 bases between the germline ends. Germline lookup yields CDR1 KGHSH and CDR2 LQKENI. The CDR3 runs to 13 residues. The CDR3 spells CASSGDREYGYTF. In nucleotides, the CDR3 is TGTGCCAGCTCAGGAGACAGAGAGTATGGCTACACCTTC.

V is TRBV5-1 and J is TRBJ1-6; D may be TRBD1 (6 bases). The CDR3 runs 16 residues. Looked up from germline, CDR1 is SGHRS and CDR2 is YFSETQ. The V end lost 4 bases, the J end lost 0 bases, and 11 bases lay between the germline ends. Written as DNA, the CDR3 is TGCGCCAGCAGCAACAGGGACCCCTCCTATAATTCACCCCTCCACTTT. Its protein is CASSNRDPSYNSPLHF. Drawing the rest from reference TRBV5-1 and TRBJ1-6, the complete variable domain is KAGVTQTPRYLIKTRGQQVTLSCSPISGHRSVSWYQQTPGQGLQFLFEYFSETQRNKGNFPGRFSGRQFSNSRSEMNVSTLELGDSALYLCASSNRDPSYNSPLHFGNGTRLTVT.

This clone was seen more than once but under ten times. The chain has TRBV6-1 and TRBJ2-7; D remains ambiguous. Trimming removed 7 bases at V and 3 bases at J, with 7 bases between. Germline assignment: CDR1 MNHNS and CDR2 SASEGT. This CDR3 has 11 residues. CDR3 nucleotides: TGTGCCAGCATCTGGGGCTACGAGCAGTACTTC. Amino acids: CASIWGYEQYF.

The V call is TRBV9, the J call TRBJ2-1; perhaps TRBD2 as D (5 bases). The CDR3 is made up of 16 amino acids. V was pared by 0 bases and J by 6 bases, with 16 bases between. Per the germline V gene, CDR1 is SGDLS and CDR2 is YYNGEE. CDR3: CASSVVGGRGPNEQFF. DNA for the CDR3: TGTGCCAGCAGCGTAGTAGGTGGGAGAGGTCCCAATGAGCAGTTCTTC.

CDR3 DNA: TGTGCCAGCAGTACCCTCCGGGACACGAACACTGAAGCTTTCTTT. It encodes CASSTLRDTNTEAFF. The rearrangement joins TRBV27 to TRBJ1-1; a weak D match, TRBD1 (6 bases). Between the trimmed V and J ends, which lost 5 bases and 1 base, there was a span of 14 bases. The germline gives CDR1 MNHEY, CDR2 SMNVEV (reference sequence). The CDR3 sequence is 15 residues long.

The chain couples TRBV2 to TRBJ2-2; a possible D gene is TRBD1 (6 bases). The germline V gene encodes CDR1 SNHLY and CDR2 FYNNEI. Deletions cut 0 bases from V and 4 bases from J, with 6 bases between. This CDR3 comprises 14 residues. The CDR3, as DNA: TGTGCCAGCAGTGAAGCGGGGGCCACCGGGGAGCTGTTTTTT. As protein: CASSEAGATGELFF.

The sample holds a few counts of this clone. This rearrangement joins TRBV2 to TRBJ2-2; D may be TRBD1 (5 bases). V was cut by 3 bases and J by 4 bases, with 9 bases left in between. Germline CDR1 reads SNHLY; CDR2 reads FYNNEI. The CDR3 spans 14 residues. The CDR3 bases are TGTGCCAGCAGTGACAGGGTATTCACCGGGGAGCTGTTTTTT. Its protein is CASSDRVFTGELFF. The whole variable domain, filled in from reference TRBV2 and TRBJ2-2, reads EPEVTQTPSHQVTQMGQEVILRCVPISNHLYFYWYRQILGQKVEFLVSFYNNEISEKSEIFDDQFSVERPDGSNFTLKIRSTKLEDSAMYFCASSDRVFTGELFFGEGSRLTVL.

This clone has just a few counts. Here the CDR3 reads CASSEDAGGGELFF. CDR3 DNA sequence: TGTGCCAGCTCAGAAGACGCCGGGGGCGGGGAGCTGTTTTTT. The genes are TRBV18 and TRBJ2-2; D is possibly TRBD2 (6 bases). Trimming cost V 5 bases and J 7 bases, with 14 bases left between them. Germline V gene lookup returns CDR1 KGHSH and CDR2 LQKENI. This CDR3 is built from 14 residues.

The chain carries TRBV19 and TRBJ2-3; D gene unclear. Germline CDR1 is LNHDA and CDR2 is SQIVND (reference sequence). V was clipped by 5 bases and J by 2 bases, with 11 bases between them. There are 14 residues in the CDR3. CDR3 region: CASSLSPHTDTQYF. Here the CDR3 DNA reads TGTGCCAGTAGTCTGTCCCCCCACACAGATACGCAGTATTTT.

This sequence joins TRBV5-1 and TRBJ2-4; 9 bases are shared with TRBD2. J lost 3 bases, V lost 2 bases, and 18 bases had no gene match. The germline V gene has CDR1 SGHRS and CDR2 YFSETQ. This CDR3 contains 20 residues. The CDR3 region is CASSLSWNRGLADFKNIQYF. The CDR3 nucleotides are TGCGCCAGCAGCTTAAGTTGGAATCGGGGACTAGCTGATTTCAAAAACATTCAGTACTTC.

CDR3 sequence: CASSTSGGSQPQHF. The CDR3 DNA follows: TGTGCCAGCAGTACATCGGGTGGGAGTCAGCCCCAGCATTTT. This chain links TRBV6-1 with TRBJ1-5; D not certain. Germline values: CDR1 MNHNS, CDR2 SASEGT. V was trimmed by 5 bases and J by 6 bases, leaving 14 bases between them. The CDR3 covers 14 residues.

This chain joins TRBV19 and TRBJ1-1; D gene ambiguous. V dropped 4 bases and J dropped 1 base, with 7 bases sitting between them. CDR1 LNHDA and CDR2 SQIVND come from the germline V gene (reference sequence). This CDR3 has 13 residues. The CDR3 bases are TGTGCCAGTAGTAACCACAGGAACACTGAAGCTTTCTTT. It yields the protein CASSNHRNTEAFF. The variable domain in full, completed from reference TRBV19 and TRBJ1-1, reads DGGITQSPKYLFRKEGQNVTLSCEQNLNHDAMYWYRQDPGQGLRLIYYSQIVNDFQKGDIAEGYSVSREKKESFPLTVTSAQKNPTAFYLCASSNHRNTEAFFGQGTRLTVV.

The genes are TRBV18 and TRBJ2-5; TRBD1 is a possible D gene (5 bases). Between the trimmed V and J ends, which lost 4 bases and 4 bases, there was a span of 16 bases. Germline V gives CDR1 KGHSH, CDR2 LQKENI. The CDR3 is 15 residues long. The CDR3 is CASSRRTGQGETQYF. CDR3 sequence (DNA): TGTGCCAGCTCACGTCGGACGGGTCAGGGAGAGACCCAGTACTTC.

V is TRBV7-3 and J is TRBJ1-2; TRBD1 aligns across 7 bases. Germline trimming cut 1 base from V and 7 bases from J; bases unmatched to any gene: 0. This CDR3 is built from 12 residues. Germline V gene lookup returns CDR1 SGHTA and CDR2 FQGTGA. CDR3 loop: CASSLRQGGYTF. CDR3 DNA: TGTGCCAGCAGCTTAAGACAGGGTGGCTACACCTTC.

This clone was detected a few times. This rearrangement joins TRBV5-4 to TRBJ1-6; D is perhaps TRBD1 (6 bases). The CDR3 runs to 14 residues. Germline values: CDR1 SGHNT, CDR2 YYREEE (reference sequence). V lost 5 bases to trimming and J lost 8 bases, with 14 bases between them. CDR3 sequence reads: CASRTVGADSPLHF. CDR3 DNA sequence: TGTGCCAGCAGAACAGTGGGGGCCGATTCACCCCTCCACTTT.

This clone has only one observation. The chain links TRBV5-5 to TRBJ1-5; no definite D call. Germline CDR1 and CDR2: SGHKS and YYEKEE (reference sequence). The CDR3 contains 14 residues. V lost 0 bases and J lost 3, with 7 bases in between. The CDR3 here is CASSLDTYNQPQHF. CDR3 DNA: TGTGCCAGCAGCTTGGACACATACAATCAGCCCCAGCATTTT.

This clone has more than one count but fewer than ten. The rearrangement joins TRBV11-3 to TRBJ2-1; D is possibly TRBD2 (5 bases). Trimming pared 1 base from V and 8 bases from J, leaving 15 bases between. The CDR3 sequence is 15 residues long. CDR1 and CDR2 from the germline V gene are SGHNT and YENEEA. CDR3 bases: TGTGCCAGCAGCTTAGGTGGGAGTGAAGAGTATGAGCAGTTCTTC. It encodes CASSLGGSEEYEQFF. The full variable domain, with the rest looked up from reference TRBV11-3 and TRBJ2-1, is EAGVVQSPRYKIIEKKQPVAFWCNPISGHNTLYWYLQNLGQGPELLIRYENEEAVDDSQLPKDRFSAERLKGVDSTLKIQPAELGDSAVYLCASSLGGSEEYEQFFGPGTRLTVL.

Written as DNA, the CDR3 is TGTGCCAGCAGCTTTTTAGGGGACTACTCCAATGAGCAGTTCTTC. This encodes CASSFLGDYSNEQFF. This chain joins TRBV7-2 and TRBJ2-1; 7 bases align to TRBD2. Trimming took 3 bases from V and 6 from J; bases not matched to a gene: 8. The CDR3 is made up of 15 amino acids. Germline lookup yields CDR1 SGHTA and CDR2 FQGNSA.

Here the CDR3 DNA reads TGCAGCGAAACCTATTACACGGGTGGGGGCTTGGCGACTAATGAAAAACTGTTTTTT. Its protein is CSETYYTGGGLATNEKLFF. The chain employs TRBV29-1 and TRBJ1-4, with D perhaps matching TRBD1 (6 bases). Trimming took off 7 bases at V and 2 bases at J, with 29 bases between the two ends. CDR1 is SQVTM, CDR2 ANQGSEA, per germline. The CDR3 is 19 amino acids.

The rearrangement links TRBV18 to TRBJ1-1; D uncertain. The CDR3 is made up of 14 amino acids. With 0 bases removed from V and 1 base from J, the gap between germline ends came to 6 bases. Germline CDR1 is KGHSH and CDR2 is LQKENI. The DNA for the CDR3 is TGTGCCAGCTCACCACCGGGCCCGAACACTGAAGCTTTCTTT. Its translation is CASSPPGPNTEAFF.

The chain employs TRBV21-1 and TRBJ2-1; the table's D call TRBD2 went unverified against the DNA. TRBV21-1 counts as a pseudogene. This CDR3 is built from 16 residues. The CDR3 DNA reads TGTGCCAGCAGCAAGGGGACTAGCGGGTATTACAATGAGCAGTTCTTC. This codes for CASSKGTSGYYNEQFF.

This chain links TRBV5-1 with TRBJ2-5, with D maybe TRBD2 (6 bases). In germline, CDR1 is SGHRS, CDR2 YFSETQ. V gave up 0 bases and J gave up 6 bases, with 12 bases separating them. This CDR3 spans 14 amino acids. The CDR3 loop is CASSLAGERKTQYF. The CDR3 bases are TGCGCCAGCAGCTTGGCGGGGGAGAGAAAGACCCAGTACTTC.